These T cell receptor beta chains were read from a single sample in a study of blood T cell repertoires in COVID-19. Measured with immunoSEQ multiplex PCR; TCRdb has only the in-frame clones, and not every one. This table holds about 480,000 clones, approximately 87% found once. Sequenced material: PBMCs or T cells enriched from blood (not recorded which). The receptors here all came from a woman aged 40 to 50 who had recovered from COVID-19. Each CDR3 is given with its conserved first and last residue. The order of the fields is D gene, V gene, clone size, J gene, CDR3 protein, CDR3 DNA. The D gene is left open where the match is weak. Not all rows give a size; the values are once, few, many and, for expanded clones, a class.

.	TRBV5-1	.	TRBJ1-1	CASSPRGNTEAFF	TGCGCCAGCAGCCCCCGAGGAAACACTGAAGCTTTCTTT
.	TRBV2	.	TRBJ2-1	CASTRTVTNEQFF	TGTGCCAGCACCAGGACAGTAACCAATGAGCAGTTCTTC
TRBD1	TRBV3-1/TRBV3-2	.	TRBJ1-1	CASSQWTGGSRGTEAFF	TGTGCCAGCAGCCAATGGACAGGGGGCAGTCGGGGGACTGAAGCTTTCTTT
.	TRBV27	.	TRBJ2-7	CASSLGASYEQYF	TGTGCCAGCAGTTTGGGAGCATCCTACGAGCAGTACTTC
TRBD2	TRBV7-9	.	TRBJ2-1	CASSFVSGTPREQFF	TGTGCCAGCAGCTTCGTCAGCGGGACTCCCCGGGAGCAGTTCTTC
.	TRBV14	.	TRBJ1-1	CASSLGWIGTGAFF	TGTGCCAGCAGCCTCGGATGGATCGGAACAGGGGCTTTCTTT
TRBD2	TRBV5-5	.	TRBJ2-7	CASSFSGDNYEQYF	TGTGCCAGCAGCTTCAGCGGGGATAACTACGAGCAGTACTTC
.	TRBV29-1	.	TRBJ2-3	CSVVAGDTQYF	TGCAGCGTTGTGGCGGGAGATACGCAGTATTTT
TRBD2	TRBV3-1/TRBV3-2	.	TRBJ2-1	CASSQEYGEGNYNEQFF	TGTGCCAGCAGCCAAGAGTACGGGGAGGGTAACTACAATGAGCAGTTCTTC
TRBD1	TRBV6-5	.	TRBJ2-5	CATTGGRKTQYF	TGTGCCACGACAGGGGGCAGAAAGACCCAGTACTTC
.	TRBV7-9	.	TRBJ1-2	CASSSPLVLTDYGYTF	TGTGCCAGCAGCTCCCCATTGGTCCTGACAGACTATGGCTACACCTTC
TRBD1	TRBV5-1	.	TRBJ2-7	CASSLVRGQGNYEQYF	TGCGCCAGCAGCTTGGTTAGGGGACAGGGGAACTACGAGCAGTACTTC
.	TRBV7-9	once	TRBJ1-1	CASSLIGQEAFF	TGTGCCAGCAGCTTAATAGGACAGGAAGCTTTCTTT
.	TRBV9	.	TRBJ2-3	CASSVFLAVTDTQYF	TGTGCCAGCAGCGTGTTCTTAGCGGTCACAGATACGCAGTATTTT
TRBD1	TRBV4-3	.	TRBJ1-5	CASSLPTGGTNQPQHF	TGCGCCAGCAGCCTACCGACAGGGGGCACGAATCAGCCCCAGCATTTT
.	TRBV19	.	TRBJ1-1	CASSVDRNTEAFF	TGTGCCAGTAGTGTCGACAGGAACACTGAAGCTTTCTTT
.	TRBV5-1	.	TRBJ2-7	CASSQNRGGSGQYF	TGCGCCAGCAGCCAAAACCGCGGCGGCTCCGGGCAGTACTTC
TRBD1	TRBV28	once	TRBJ1-2	CASTPGTGWGYGYTF	TGTGCCAGCACCCCTGGGACAGGCTGGGGCTATGGCTACACCTTC
TRBD2	TRBV11-3	.	TRBJ2-3	CASSLGDHPGLAGRTDTQYF	TGTGCCAGCAGCTTAGGGGATCACCCGGGACTAGCGGGGCGCACAGATACGCAGTATTTT
.	TRBV6-5	.	TRBJ2-7	CASSYSTPRVEQYF	TGTGCCAGCAGTTACTCGACCCCCAGGGTCGAGCAGTACTTC
.	TRBV11-2	.	TRBJ2-2	CASSRSYISNTGELFF	TGTGCCAGCAGCCGAAGCTATATATCGAACACCGGGGAGCTGTTTTTT
TRBD1	TRBV24-1	.	TRBJ1-2	CATSDVTGDREYGYTF	TGTGCCACCAGTGATGTCACCGGAGACAGGGAATATGGCTACACCTTC
.	TRBV27	.	TRBJ2-1	CASVLGRRDGYNEQFF	TGTGCCAGCGTTTTGGGGCGGCGGGATGGCTACAATGAGCAGTTCTTC
.	TRBV11-2	.	TRBJ2-4	CASSPIEGRYIQYF	TGTGCCAGCAGCCCAATTGAAGGGAGGTACATTCAGTACTTC
.	TRBV9	.	TRBJ1-3	CASSVDEFSGNTIYF	TGTGCCAGCAGCGTAGACGAGTTCTCTGGAAACACCATATATTTT
.	TRBV19	.	TRBJ2-2	CASSISRGTGELFF	TGTGCCAGTAGTATCTCCAGGGGAACCGGGGAGCTGTTTTTT
.	TRBV6-5	.	TRBJ1-1	CASSYVRTLPFEAFF	TGTGCCAGCAGTTACGTCAGGACACTACCTTTTGAAGCTTTCTTT
TRBD2	TRBV9	.	TRBJ2-7	CASSVEPSGTYEQYF	TGTGCCAGCAGCGTTGAGCCTAGCGGAACCTACGAGCAGTACTTC
TRBD2	TRBV10-1	.	TRBJ2-3	CASSESRDYTDTQYF	TGCGCCAGCAGTGAGTCTAGGGACTACACAGATACGCAGTATTTT
.	TRBV5-1	.	TRBJ2-7	CASSTTGISYEQYF	TGCGCCAGCAGCACAACAGGTATATCCTACGAGCAGTACTTC
TRBD1	TRBV4-3	.	TRBJ2-1	CASSHHGRTGGYNEQFF	TGCGCCAGCAGCCATCACGGGAGGACAGGGGGCTACAATGAGCAGTTCTTC